This T cell receptor (beta chain) was documented in a study of a mutant IDH1 vaccine in newly diagnosed glioma. Time point denoted: week 47, end of study. Vaccination used 300 ug of mutant IDH1 20-mer peptide per dose, with topical imiquimod. Libraries were prepared by immunoSEQ multiplex PCR; TCRdb keeps only in-frame clonotypes and omits some of them. The repertoire holds tens of thousands of clones, around 76% seen once, with roughly 3.8% in the top ten. V lost 2 bases to trimming and J lost 3 bases, with 10 bases between them. Looked up from germline, CDR1 is SEHNR and CDR2 is FQNEAQ (reference sequence). The CDR3 is 14 amino acids. Of note for this clone: Its antigen is unidentified.

This TCR was sampled from a man aged 35 to 55 with glioma. Some clones in this sample may be carry-over from other donors' samples. This sequence joins TRBV7-9 and TRBJ1-1; a weak D match, TRBD1 (5 bases). Specimen: PBMCs, collected from a glioma patient whose treatment included an IDH1 peptide vaccine. CDR3 bases: TGTGCCAGCAGCTTAAATCTCAGGGACACTGAAGCTTTCTTT. The encoded protein is CASSLNLRDTEAFF. The entire variable domain, with the rest obtained from reference TRBV7-9 and TRBJ1-1, is as follows: DTGVSQNPRHKITKRGQNVTFRCDPISEHNRLYWYRQTLGQGPEFLTYFQNEAQLEKSRLLSDRFSAERPKGSFSTLEIQRTEQGDSAMYLCASSLNLRDTEAFFGQGTRLTVV.